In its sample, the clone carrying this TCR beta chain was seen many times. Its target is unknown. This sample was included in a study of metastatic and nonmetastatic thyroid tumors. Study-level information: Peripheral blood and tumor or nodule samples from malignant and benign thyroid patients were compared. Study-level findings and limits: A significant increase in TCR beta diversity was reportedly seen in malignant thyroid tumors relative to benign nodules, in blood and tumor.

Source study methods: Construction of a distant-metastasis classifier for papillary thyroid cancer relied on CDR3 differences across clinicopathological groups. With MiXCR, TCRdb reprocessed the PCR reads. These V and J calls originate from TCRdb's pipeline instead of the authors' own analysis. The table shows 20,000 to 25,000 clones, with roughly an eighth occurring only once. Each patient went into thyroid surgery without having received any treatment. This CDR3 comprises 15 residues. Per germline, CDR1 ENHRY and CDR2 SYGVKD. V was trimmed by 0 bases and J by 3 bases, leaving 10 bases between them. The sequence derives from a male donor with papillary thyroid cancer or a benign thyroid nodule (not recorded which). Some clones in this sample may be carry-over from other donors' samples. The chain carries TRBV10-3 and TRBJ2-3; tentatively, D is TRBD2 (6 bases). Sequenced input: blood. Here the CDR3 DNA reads TGTGCCATCAGTGAGTCAAGACTAGGAACAGATACGCAGTATTTT. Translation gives CAISESRLGTDTQYF.